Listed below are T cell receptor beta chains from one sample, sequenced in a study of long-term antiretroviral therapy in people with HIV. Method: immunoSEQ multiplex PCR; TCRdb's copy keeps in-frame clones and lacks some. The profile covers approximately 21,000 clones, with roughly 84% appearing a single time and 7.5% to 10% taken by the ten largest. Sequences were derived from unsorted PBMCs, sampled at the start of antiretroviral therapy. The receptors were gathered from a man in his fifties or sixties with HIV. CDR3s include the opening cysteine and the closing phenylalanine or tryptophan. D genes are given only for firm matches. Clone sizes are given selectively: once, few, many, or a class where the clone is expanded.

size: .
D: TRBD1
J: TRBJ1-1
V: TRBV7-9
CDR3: CASSLGDRGWTEAFF
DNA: TGTGCCAGCAGCTTAGGGGACAGGGGTTGGACTGAAGCTTTCTTT

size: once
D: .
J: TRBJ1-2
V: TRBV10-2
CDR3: CASSETAHYGYTF
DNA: TGCGCCAGCAGTGAAACAGCTCACTATGGCTACACCTTC

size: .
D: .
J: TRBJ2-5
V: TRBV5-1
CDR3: CASSLGIGEQETQYF
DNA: TGCGCCAGCAGCTTGGGAATTGGCGAGCAAGAGACCCAGTACTTC

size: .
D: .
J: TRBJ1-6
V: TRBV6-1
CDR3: CASSEAHGLNSPLHF
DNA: TGTGCCAGCAGTGAAGCGCACGGATTAAATTCACCCCTCCACTTT

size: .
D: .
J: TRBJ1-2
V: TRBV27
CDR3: CASLGAAGGYTF
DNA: TGTGCCAGTTTAGGGGCGGCGGGAGGCTACACCTTC

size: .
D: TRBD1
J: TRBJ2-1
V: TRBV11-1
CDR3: CASSRYRGPTYNEQFF
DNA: TGTGCCAGCAGCCGCTACAGGGGGCCCACCTACAATGAGCAGTTCTTC

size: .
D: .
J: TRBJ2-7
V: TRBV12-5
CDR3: CASGPPDSPYEQYF
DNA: TGTGCTAGTGGTCCCCCCGACTCGCCCTACGAGCAGTACTTC

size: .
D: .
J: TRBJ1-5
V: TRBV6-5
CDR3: CASKPLGTGDQPQHF
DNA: TGTGCCAGCAAACCCCTCGGGACTGGGGATCAGCCCCAGCATTTT

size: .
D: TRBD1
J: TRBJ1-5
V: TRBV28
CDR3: CASSAPDRGKEKPQHF
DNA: TGTGCCAGCAGTGCCCCGGACAGGGGTAAGGAGAAGCCCCAGCATTTT

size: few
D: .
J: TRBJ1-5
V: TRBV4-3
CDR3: CASSQDWSANQPQHF
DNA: TGCGCCAGCAGCCAAGACTGGTCAGCCAATCAGCCCCAGCATTTT

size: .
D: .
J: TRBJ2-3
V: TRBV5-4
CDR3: CASSSSVGPDTQYF
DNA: TGTGCCAGCAGCTCATCGGTGGGGCCAGATACGCAGTATTTT

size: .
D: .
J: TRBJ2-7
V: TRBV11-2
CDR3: CASSRPGAASYEQYF
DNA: TGTGCCAGCAGCCGACCCGGCGCGGCCTCCTACGAGCAGTACTTC

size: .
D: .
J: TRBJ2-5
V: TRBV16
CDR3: CASSTGQQETQYF
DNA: TGTGCCAGCAGCACTGGGCAACAAGAGACCCAGTACTTC

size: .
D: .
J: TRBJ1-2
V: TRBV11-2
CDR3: CASSLVTGSDGYTF
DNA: TGTGCCAGCAGCTTAGTTACAGGGTCGGATGGCTACACCTTC

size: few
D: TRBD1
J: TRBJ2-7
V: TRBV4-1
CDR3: CASSQLYPDRGYEQYF
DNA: TGCGCCAGCAGCCAACTTTACCCGGACAGGGGCTACGAGCAGTACTTC

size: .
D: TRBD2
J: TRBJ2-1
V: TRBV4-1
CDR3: CASSHFPGLAPYNEQFF
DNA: TGCGCCAGCAGCCATTTCCCGGGACTAGCCCCCTACAATGAGCAGTTCTTC

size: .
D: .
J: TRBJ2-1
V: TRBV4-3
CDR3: CASSRHRDPVGEQFF
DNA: TGCGCCAGCAGCCGGCACCGGGACCCCGTGGGTGAGCAGTTCTTC

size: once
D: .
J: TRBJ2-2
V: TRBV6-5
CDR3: CASSYSRSNTGELFF
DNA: TGTGCCAGCAGTTACTCTCGCAGTAACACCGGGGAGCTGTTTTTT

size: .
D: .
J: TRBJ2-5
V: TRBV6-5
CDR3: CASSYYRGGEETQYF
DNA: TGTGCCAGCAGTTACTACAGGGGAGGGGAGGAGACCCAGTACTTC

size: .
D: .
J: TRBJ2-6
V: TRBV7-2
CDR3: CASSLVGGTGANVLTF
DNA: TGTGCCAGCAGCTTAGTTGGGGGCACTGGGGCCAACGTCCTGACTTTC

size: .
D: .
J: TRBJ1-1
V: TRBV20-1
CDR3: CSARGYTEAFF
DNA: TGCAGTGCAAGGGGGTACACTGAAGCTTTCTTT

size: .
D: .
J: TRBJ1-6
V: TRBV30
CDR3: CAWSVIKRSSYNSPLHF
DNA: TGTGCCTGGAGTGTAATCAAACGGAGCTCCTATAATTCACCCCTCCACTTT

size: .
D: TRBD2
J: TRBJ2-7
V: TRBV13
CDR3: CASSFTPGLAATYEQYF
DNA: TGTGCCAGCAGCTTTACCCCCGGACTAGCGGCAACCTACGAGCAGTACTTC

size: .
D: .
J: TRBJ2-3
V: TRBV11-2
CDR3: CASSSTEGPDTQYF
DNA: TGTGCCAGCAGCTCGACCGAGGGCCCAGATACGCAGTATTTT

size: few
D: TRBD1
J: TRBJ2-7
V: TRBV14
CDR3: CASSESGTAFYEQYF
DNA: TGTGCCAGCAGCGAATCCGGGACAGCGTTCTACGAGCAGTACTTC

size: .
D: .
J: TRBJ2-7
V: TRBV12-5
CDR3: CASGSVTYEQYF
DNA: TGTGCTAGTGGTTCCGTTACCTACGAGCAGTACTTC

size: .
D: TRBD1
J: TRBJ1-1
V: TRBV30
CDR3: CAWGSTGDTEAFF
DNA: TGTGCCTGGGGATCGACAGGGGACACTGAAGCTTTCTTT

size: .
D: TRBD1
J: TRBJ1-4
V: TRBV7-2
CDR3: CASSSNRGDGKLFF
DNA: TGTGCCAGCAGCTCGAACAGGGGAGACGGAAAACTGTTTTTT

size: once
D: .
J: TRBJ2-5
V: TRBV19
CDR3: CASSIDQGSGRETQYF
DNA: TGTGCCAGTAGTATAGATCAAGGGTCAGGTCGAGAGACCCAGTACTTC

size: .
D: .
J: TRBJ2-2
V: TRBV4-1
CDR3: CASSLGGGSANTGELFF
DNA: TGCGCCAGCAGCCTGGGCGGCGGGTCCGCGAACACCGGGGAGCTGTTTTTT